Below are 14 T cell receptor beta chains sequenced from a single sample in a study of T-cell memory formation after mild COVID-19 (dated by TCRdb to 2020 to 2022). Libraries were built with 5' RACE. TCRdb records Illumina NovaSeq 6000 as the sequencer. TCRdb reworked the public reads: Q25 trimming with fastp, MiXCR clone assembly, productive beta chains retained. Each CDR3 protein appears once, grouped with its most common genes and DNA. The sample table shows hundreds of thousands of distinct CDR3 sequences, and approximately 15% are seen once. About 22% of the sample comes from the top ten. Sample: PBMCs or a T cell subset sorted from them (not recorded which). The receptors come from a man in his late teens or twenties who had mild COVID-19 (a few samples of this study predate the infection). The sample titles of this study are shuffled in the database, so cell type and time point are left out; the donor was told from shared clones.

V usage is TRBV14 and J usage is TRBJ2-1; maybe TRBD2 (6 bases). CDR1 SGHDN and CDR2 FVKESK come from the germline V gene. CDR3 length: 16 residues. V was trimmed by 2 bases and J by 6 bases, leaving 17 bases between them. CDR3 region: CASSQPPTGLFNEQFF. The CDR3 bases are TGTGCCAGCAGCCAACCCCCCACGGGACTCTTCAATGAGCAGTTCTTC. Full variable domain (outside the CDR3, taken from reference TRBV14 and TRBJ2-1): EAGVTQFPSHSVIEKGQTVTLRCDPISGHDNLYWYRRVMGKEIKFLLHFVKESKQDESGMPNNRFLAERTGGTYSTLKVQPAELEDSGVYFCASSQPPTGLFNEQFFGPGTRLTVL.

The chain carries TRBV3-1 and TRBJ2-7, with 7 bases aligning to TRBD1. Germline V lookup: CDR1 LGHDT, CDR2 YNNKEL (reference sequence). The CDR3 is made up of 14 amino acids. The V and J ends lost 2 bases and 3 bases, in that order; junction bases with no gene match: 4. The CDR3 DNA sequence: TGTGCCAGCAGCCAAATAGGGGGCAGCTACGAGCAGTACTTC. Translating gives CASSQIGGSYEQYF.

This clonotype was counted a few times. The chain is built from TRBV7-8 and TRBJ2-2, with D possibly being TRBD1 (5 bases). The CDR3 length is 15 residues. V shed 0 bases and J shed 5 bases, with 10 bases lying between them. The V gene's germline CDR1 is SGHVS and CDR2 FQNEAQ. CDR3 nucleotides: TGTGCCAGCAGCTTAGCGCTCCAGGGAACCGGGGAGCTGTTTTTT. It translates to CASSLALQGTGELFF.

As concerns this clonotype: The junction and the germline gene differ at one end; a read error may be behind it. The chain carries TRBV5-1 and TRBJ2-3, with D possibly TRBD1 on 6 matching bases. Per the germline V gene, CDR1 is SGHRS and CDR2 is YFSETQ. This CDR3 contains 15 residues. In nucleotides, the CDR3 is TGCGCCAGAAGCTTGGCCCAGGGGACGGGAGATACGCAGTATTTT. This translates into CARSLAQGTGDTQYF.

Only a few counts were recorded for this clonotype. This chain uses TRBV5-1 with TRBJ2-3, with 9 bases fitting TRBD2. Germline V gene sequence: CDR1 SGHRS, CDR2 YFSETQ. Trimming cost V 1 base and J 1 base; bases outside gene matches: 4. The CDR3 loop spans 16 amino acids. The CDR3 spells CASSLNSGGRTDTQYF. CDR3 coding DNA: TGCGCCAGCAGCTTGAATAGCGGGGGCCGCACAGATACGCAGTATTTT.

This clonotype was observed a few times. The CDR3 DNA follows: TGTGCCAGCCAGAATACAGGGTCTGGGGCCAACGTCCTGACTTTC. As protein: CASQNTGSGANVLTF. The J gene is TRBJ2-6, the V gene TRBV6-6; a possible D gene is TRBD1 (6 bases). The CDR3 is made up of 15 amino acids. Germline assignment: CDR1 MNHNY and CDR2 SVGAGI (reference sequence). V lost 8 bases, J lost 1 base, and 12 bases lay in between.

This clonotype was counted a few times. V usage is TRBV7-9 and J usage is TRBJ1-1; weak D call: TRBD1 (5 bases). Germline V gene sequence: CDR1 SEHNR, CDR2 FQNEAQ (reference sequence). The CDR3 totals 12 residues. V lost 1 base, J lost 7 bases, and 7 bases lay in between. This CDR3 is CASSLGGYEAFF. CDR3 nucleotides: TGTGCCAGCAGCTTAGGGGGGTATGAAGCTTTCTTT. Supplemented by reference TRBV7-9 and TRBJ1-1, the full variable domain reads DTGVSQNPRHKITKRGQNVTFRCDPISEHNRLYWYRQTLGQGPEFLTYFQNEAQLEKSRLLSDRFSAERPKGSFSTLEIQRTEQGDSAMYLCASSLGGYEAFFGQGTRLTVV.

The chain carries TRBV28 and TRBJ1-1; 9 nucleotides agree with TRBD1. Germline CDR1 MDHEN, CDR2 SYDVKM. This CDR3 is 18 amino acids long. Trimming cost V 2 bases and J 3 bases; bases outside gene matches: 13. The CDR3 region has the DNA TGTGCCAGCAGTTTAATAGGGAGCGGGACAGGGCTTTACACTGAAGCTTTCTTT. It yields the protein CASSLIGSGTGLYTEAFF.

The genes are TRBV28 and TRBJ2-3; perhaps D is TRBD1 or TRBD2 (6 bases each). V gave up 7 bases and J gave up 2 bases, with 19 bases separating them. There are 16 residues in the CDR3. Germline CDR1 MDHEN, CDR2 SYDVKM. As DNA, the CDR3 is TGTGCCAGCACCGGGGGCGTTTTCGGGCCCACAGATACGCAGTATTTT. Its translation: CASTGGVFGPTDTQYF.

This chain connects TRBV4-3 to TRBJ1-3; D is ambiguous. CDR3 length: 18 amino acids. V was pared by 0 bases and J by 4 bases, with 19 bases between. Germline V gene sequence: CDR1 LGHNA, CDR2 YSLEER. The CDR3: CASSQDVVPARSGNTIYF. The CDR3 nucleotides are TGCGCCAGCAGCCAAGATGTGGTACCGGCGCGTTCGGGAAACACCATATATTTT.

The chain joins TRBV4-2 to TRBJ1-3, with D tentatively TRBD1 (5 bases). V lost 4 bases and J lost 0, with 13 bases in between. In germline, CDR1 is LGHNA, CDR2 YNFKEQ. The CDR3 totals 16 residues. The CDR3 loop is CASSPPGRTSGNTIYF. CDR3 nucleotides: TGTGCCAGCAGCCCCCCGGGGCGAACCTCTGGAAACACCATATATTTT.

The chain couples TRBV4-1 to TRBJ1-2, with D hard to call. Trimming took 4 bases from V and 4 from J, leaving 19 bases between them. Germline V CDR1 and CDR2: MGHRA, YSYEKL. CDR3 length: 16 amino acids. The CDR3 loop reads CASSLNYDSLPYGYTF. CDR3 nucleotides: TGCGCCAGCAGCCTAAACTACGACTCCCTCCCCTATGGCTACACCTTC.

The V gene is TRBV7-2, the J gene TRBJ2-3; D is uncertain. Germline loops: CDR1 SGHTA, CDR2 FQGNSA. This CDR3 has 15 residues. Trimming cost V 4 bases and J 6 bases, with 17 bases left between them. This chain's CDR3 is CASSWGSNFRDTQYF. The CDR3 DNA reads as TGTGCCAGCAGCTGGGGTTCTAATTTTCGGGATACGCAGTATTTT. The full variable domain, with the rest looked up from reference TRBV7-2 and TRBJ2-3, is GAGVSQSPSNKVTEKGKDVELRCDPISGHTALYWYRQSLGQGLEFLIYFQGNSAPDKSGLPSDRFSAERTGGSVSTLTIQRTQQEDSAVYLCASSWGSNFRDTQYFGPGTRLTVL.

In its sample, this clonotype was seen a few times. The genes are TRBV5-1 and TRBJ2-7; D not resolved. The V end lost 4 bases, the J end lost 3 bases, and 20 bases lay between the germline ends. The CDR3 length is 16 residues. Per the germline V gene, CDR1 is SGHRS and CDR2 is YFSETQ. This chain's CDR3 is CASSHLYSALIYEQYF. The DNA for the CDR3 is TGCGCCAGCAGCCATCTGTACAGCGCACTAATCTACGAGCAGTACTTC.